One T cell receptor (beta chain) is described in this entry. The target of this receptor is not known. It has no much larger one-base neighbor in the sample; base qualities were not kept. This specimen comes from a study of T cell repertoires in ileal Crohn's disease (dated by TCRdb to between 2018 and 2020). Turning to the overall study: Median disease duration was roughly eight years, and about 40% of patients were identified as active smokers at the time of surgery. Postoperative therapy was given to about half of the patients, with thiopurines administered to some 10 patients and anti-TNF agents administered to 18 patients. For commercial TCRB immunosequencing, about 500 nanograms of biopsy DNA were submitted for each sample. A Rutgeerts score higher than i0 was the definition used for endoscopic postoperative recurrence. Running in parallel with the study was a multicentre cohort set up to find predictors of early endoscopic recurrence following ileocolonic resection. A total of around 150 mucosal samples from 57 patients were sequenced, with samples obtained at several locations on the surgical specimen and at postoperative endoscopy. MI samples were biopsies from the proximal margin of the surgical specimen. A prospective multicentre cohort supplied the roughly 57 Crohn's disease patients whose TCR repertoires were analysed. Surgery was performed for a complication in all patients, with stricturing disease in approximately 60% and penetrating disease in approximately 40%.

Overall study results and their limits: Only a subgroup of patients, of unstated size, had their mucosal CD4 and CD8 T cells sorted and sequenced. A significantly higher proportion of clonal expansions was observed in active smokers at surgery than in non-smokers (25.9% vs 17.9%, p=0.02). Higher high-frequency clone percentages at surgery were associated with endoscopic recurrence; all patients with clonality above 26.8% (18/57) had recurrence. Compared with CD4 T cells, sorted CD8 T cells contained more high-frequency clones, which suggests that the mucosal expansions were mostly CD8.

Libraries were made using the immunoSEQ multiplex PCR assay. CDR3 regions were amplified from genomic DNA by Adaptive Biotechnology using a two-step, amplification bias-controlled multiplex PCR. Primers for every V and J gene segment were used in the first PCR, and barcodes and Illumina adapters were added in the second PCR. An Illumina instrument was used to sequence the CDR3 libraries. As for the authors' bioinformatics: The analysis used both the pipelines supplied by the vendor and custom analysis of the raw data in R/Bioconductor with R version 3.3.0. Clonality, which ranges from 0 to 1, was calculated as the inverse of the normalised Shannon entropy across all productive clones. High-frequency clones were defined as the share of the repertoire taken up by the top 100 clones, keeping only clones that passed a 95% confidence test. Repertoire diversity was measured with the Simpson index, and overlap between samples was measured with the Morisita-Horn index. TCRdb took this table from immuneACCESS and kept in-frame rearrangements with V and J called. Such tables lack part of the clones; where checked against another copy, unresolved V genes explain under half of the gap, and the rest is unexplained. The V and J calls and clone size come from that table; D and trimming were worked out from the DNA. A total of 7,500 or so clones appear in this sample, 78% of them only once. The ten most abundant clones make up around 27% of the sample.

The meaning of the sample's time point label: proximal margin of the surgical specimen (macroscopically non-inflamed). To be eligible, patients had to be adults with ileal or ileocolonic Crohn's disease and an indication for ileocolonic resection. Whole ileal mucosal biopsies were kept frozen at -80 degrees C prior to DNA extraction. Genomic DNA was isolated from frozen whole biopsies using a TRizol-based method, and the DNA was quantified with a NanoDrop 2000 spectrophotometer. The CDR3 measures 15 amino acids from cysteine to phenylalanine. Only the CDR3 DNA is retained, 45 bases long and in frame from the first base. CDR1 and CDR2 are read off the germline V gene as MNHGY and SVAAGI. V is trimmed back by 5 bases and J by 4 bases, and the junction contains 3 bases that no gene match accounts for.

The receptor's source is an adult with Crohn's disease. The rearrangement combines TRBV6-9 with TRBJ2-3; TRBD2 lines up with 13 middle nucleotides. What was sequenced was ileal tissue. The DNA sequence reads TGTGCCAGCAGTGAAACTAGCGGGGGGGCAGATACGCAGTATTTT. Its protein is CASSETSGGADTQYF.